Here is one T cell receptor (beta chain) with its context. Its antigen is as yet unknown. CDR3 length: 13 amino acids. CDR1 GTSNPN and CDR2 SVGIG come from the germline V gene (reference sequence). It was by negative magnetic separation that total CD8+ T cells were enriched. Making the TCR beta libraries relied on UMI-labeled 5' RACE. TCRdb reprocessed the 5' RACE reads, keeping one entry per CDR3 protein, no DNA. This sample's table reports thousands of distinct CDR3 sequences. These data belong to a study of human CD8 memory T cell subsets. General observations from the study: Chao1 estimates hinted that stem-like memory T cells outstripped precursor exhausted T cells in diversity.

This TCR was sampled from a human donor in good health. The chain links TRBV30 to TRBJ2-1. Input material: CD8+ T cells from PBMCs. The CDR3 here is CAWSLGRSNEQFF.